A selection of T cell receptor beta chains follows, all from one sample in a study of T cells in Graves' hyperthyroidism and ophthalmopathy. TCRdb called the multiplex PCR reads again in MiXCR, with one record for every CDR3 protein. The sample has approximately 400,000 distinct CDR3 sequences, roughly 13% seen once. Sequenced sample: blood. The origin of the receptors is a woman aged 55-70 years with Graves' hyperthyroidism. Both conserved end residues are part of each CDR3. A D gene is named only where the DNA matches it firmly. Rows give clone size only sometimes, using once, few, many, or a class for an expanded clone.

d_call: NA
v_call: TRBV20-1
clone_size: many
j_call: TRBJ2-7
cdr3_aa: CSAQIGAGARGLEQYF
cdr3_nt: TGCAGTGCCCAAATCGGCGCGGGGGCCAGGGGCCTCGAGCAGTACTTC

d_call: NA
v_call: TRBV12-3/TRBV12-4
clone_size: many
j_call: TRBJ1-5
cdr3_aa: CASSKDSPNQPQHF
cdr3_nt: TGTGCCAGCAGTAAAGACAGCCCCAATCAGCCCCAGCATTTT

d_call: NA
v_call: TRBV29-1
clone_size: many
j_call: TRBJ2-5
cdr3_aa: CSVPGDLSQETQYF
cdr3_nt: TGCAGCGTTCCGGGAGACTTATCCCAAGAGACCCAGTACTTC

d_call: TRBD2
v_call: TRBV11-2
clone_size: NA
j_call: TRBJ2-7
cdr3_aa: CASSFSGGPSEQYF
cdr3_nt: TGTGCCAGCAGCTTTTCGGGAGGGCCAAGCGAGCAGTACTTC

d_call: TRBD1
v_call: TRBV18
clone_size: many
j_call: TRBJ2-7
cdr3_aa: CASSPRGVGQGAYEQYF
cdr3_nt: TGTGCCAGCTCACCACGGGGAGTGGGACAGGGGGCCTACGAGCAGTACTTC

d_call: TRBD2
v_call: TRBV10-3
clone_size: few
j_call: TRBJ2-1
cdr3_aa: CAIGETSGRARPNEQFF
cdr3_nt: TGTGCCATCGGGGAGACTAGCGGGAGGGCCCGCCCCAATGAGCAGTTCTTC

d_call: TRBD2
v_call: TRBV14
clone_size: many
j_call: TRBJ2-7
cdr3_aa: CASSQGILAGGSYEQYF
cdr3_nt: TGTGCCAGCAGCCAAGGCATACTAGCGGGAGGGTCCTACGAGCAGTACTTC

d_call: NA
v_call: TRBV5-6
clone_size: NA
j_call: TRBJ2-1
cdr3_aa: CASSGRDPWFF
cdr3_nt: TGTGCCAGCAGCGGCCGGGACCCATGGTTCTTC

d_call: NA
v_call: TRBV12-3/TRBV12-4
clone_size: many
j_call: TRBJ1-5
cdr3_aa: CASSRGNQPQHF
cdr3_nt: TGTGCCAGCAGTCGGGGCAATCAGCCCCAGCATTTT

d_call: NA
v_call: TRBV24-1
clone_size: NA
j_call: TRBJ1-5
cdr3_aa: CATSLGSGQPQHF
cdr3_nt: TGTGCCACCAGTTTAGGGTCGGGACAGCCCCAGCATTTT

d_call: NA
v_call: TRBV12-3/TRBV12-4
clone_size: many
j_call: TRBJ2-5
cdr3_aa: CASSPLGLKTQYF
cdr3_nt: TGTGCCAGCAGTCCACTAGGGTTGAAGACCCAGTACTTC

d_call: NA
v_call: TRBV7-8
clone_size: few
j_call: TRBJ1-2
cdr3_aa: CASSSVIGNYGYTF
cdr3_nt: TGTGCCAGCAGCTCAGTAATAGGGAACTATGGCTACACCTTC

d_call: NA
v_call: TRBV2
clone_size: many
j_call: TRBJ2-3
cdr3_aa: CASSVELRGDTQYF
cdr3_nt: TGTGCCAGCAGTGTTGAGTTGAGGGGTGATACGCAGTATTTT

d_call: TRBD2
v_call: TRBV30
clone_size: many
j_call: TRBJ2-7
cdr3_aa: CAWRGGSSYEQYF
cdr3_nt: TGTGCCTGGAGAGGCGGGAGCTCCTACGAGCAGTACTTC

d_call: TRBD2
v_call: TRBV20-1
clone_size: NA
j_call: TRBJ2-1
cdr3_aa: CSARALADLPYNEQFF
cdr3_nt: TGCAGTGCTAGAGCCCTAGCGGACCTCCCCTACAATGAGCAGTTCTTC

d_call: TRBD2
v_call: TRBV29-1
clone_size: many
j_call: TRBJ2-7
cdr3_aa: CSARGGGSYEQYF
cdr3_nt: TGCAGCGCACGGGGGGGGGGCTCCTACGAGCAGTACTTC

d_call: TRBD2
v_call: TRBV18
clone_size: many
j_call: TRBJ2-7
cdr3_aa: CASSPPPGLASEQYF
cdr3_nt: TGTGCCAGCTCACCGCCCCCGGGACTAGCTAGCGAGCAGTACTTC

d_call: NA
v_call: TRBV10-3
clone_size: many
j_call: TRBJ2-1
cdr3_aa: CAISVEGSYNEQFF
cdr3_nt: TGTGCCATCAGTGTTGAGGGCTCCTACAATGAGCAGTTCTTC

d_call: NA
v_call: TRBV3-1
clone_size: many
j_call: TRBJ1-5
cdr3_aa: CASSQGGLNQPQHF
cdr3_nt: TGTGCCAGCAGCCAGGGCGGTTTGAATCAGCCCCAGCATTTT

d_call: NA
v_call: TRBV30
clone_size: many
j_call: TRBJ1-1
cdr3_aa: CAHGRGNTEAFF
cdr3_nt: TGTGCCCACGGAAGGGGGAACACTGAAGCTTTCTTT

d_call: TRBD2
v_call: TRBV4-1
clone_size: few
j_call: TRBJ2-5
cdr3_aa: CASSQPSGRAVETQYF
cdr3_nt: TGCGCCAGCAGCCAACCTAGCGGGAGGGCCGTGGAGACCCAGTACTTC

d_call: NA
v_call: TRBV6-1
clone_size: once
j_call: TRBJ1-3
cdr3_aa: CASSPSRGKAGNTIYF
cdr3_nt: TGTGCCAGCAGCCCATCCAGGGGAAAGGCTGGAAACACCATATATTTT

d_call: TRBD2
v_call: TRBV18
clone_size: many
j_call: TRBJ2-3
cdr3_aa: CASSPDSGFATDTQYF
cdr3_nt: TGTGCCAGCTCACCGGATAGCGGGTTCGCCACAGATACGCAGTATTTT

d_call: TRBD1
v_call: TRBV20-1
clone_size: once
j_call: TRBJ1-1
cdr3_aa: CSARATGAPTEAFF
cdr3_nt: TGCAGTGCTAGAGCCACAGGGGCCCCCACTGAAGCTTTCTTT

d_call: NA
v_call: TRBV6-1
clone_size: many
j_call: TRBJ2-1
cdr3_aa: CASRRVIYNEQFF
cdr3_nt: TGTGCCAGCCGCAGGGTGATCTACAATGAGCAGTTCTTC

d_call: NA
v_call: TRBV3-1
clone_size: NA
j_call: TRBJ2-1
cdr3_aa: CASSQELGDYNEQFF
cdr3_nt: TGTGCCAGCAGCCAAGAACTAGGGGATTACAATGAGCAGTTCTTC

d_call: NA
v_call: TRBV5-1
clone_size: many
j_call: TRBJ1-4
cdr3_aa: CASRPTSVPGEKLFF
cdr3_nt: TGCGCCAGCAGGCCTACTTCTGTTCCGGGCGAAAAACTGTTTTTT

d_call: TRBD1
v_call: TRBV20-1
clone_size: NA
j_call: TRBJ2-7
cdr3_aa: CSARLRTGTYEQYF
cdr3_nt: TGCAGTGCTAGACTACGGACAGGTACCTACGAGCAGTACTTC

d_call: NA
v_call: TRBV28
clone_size: many
j_call: TRBJ2-7
cdr3_aa: CASSSPGYEQYF
cdr3_nt: TGTGCCAGCAGTTCTCCTGGCTACGAGCAGTACTTC

d_call: NA
v_call: TRBV11-1
clone_size: NA
j_call: TRBJ2-5
cdr3_aa: CASTLDSSLETQYF
cdr3_nt: TGTGCCAGCACCCTAGACAGTTCTCTCGAGACCCAGTACTTC

d_call: TRBD2
v_call: TRBV12-3/TRBV12-4
clone_size: few
j_call: TRBJ2-2
cdr3_aa: CASSRGLAGGPVTGELFF
cdr3_nt: TGTGCCAGCTCCAGGGGACTAGCGGGAGGGCCGGTCACCGGGGAGCTGTTTTTT

d_call: NA
v_call: TRBV11-2
clone_size: many
j_call: TRBJ1-1
cdr3_aa: CASSLSRGITEAFF
cdr3_nt: TGTGCCAGCAGCTTGAGCCGGGGAATCACTGAAGCTTTCTTT

d_call: NA
v_call: TRBV18
clone_size: NA
j_call: TRBJ1-1
cdr3_aa: CASSPAQGGQSEAFF
cdr3_nt: TGTGCCAGCTCACCGGCACAGGGAGGGCAGTCTGAAGCTTTCTTT

d_call: TRBD1
v_call: TRBV6-1
clone_size: NA
j_call: TRBJ2-6
cdr3_aa: CASSRQGVGANVLTF
cdr3_nt: TGTGCCAGCAGCCGACAGGGAGTTGGGGCCAACGTCCTGACTTTC

d_call: TRBD2
v_call: TRBV6-1
clone_size: many
j_call: TRBJ2-3
cdr3_aa: CASRRVSGPPTDTQYF
cdr3_nt: TGTGCCAGCAGGAGGGTTAGCGGGCCCCCCACAGATACGCAGTATTTT

d_call: NA
v_call: TRBV10-1
clone_size: many
j_call: TRBJ2-7
cdr3_aa: CASSGGRAVHEQYF
cdr3_nt: TGCGCCAGCAGTGGGGGACGTGCGGTACACGAGCAGTACTTC

d_call: NA
v_call: TRBV2
clone_size: many
j_call: TRBJ2-5
cdr3_aa: CASLDYHETQYF
cdr3_nt: TGTGCCAGCCTGGACTATCATGAGACCCAGTACTTC

d_call: NA
v_call: TRBV5-1
clone_size: many
j_call: TRBJ1-1
cdr3_aa: CASSSGWVGTEAFF
cdr3_nt: TGCGCCAGCAGCTCGGGGTGGGTAGGGACTGAAGCTTTCTTT

d_call: NA
v_call: TRBV20-1
clone_size: many
j_call: TRBJ2-7
cdr3_aa: CSAREGTGGRLGLYEQYF
cdr3_nt: TGCAGTGCTAGAGAGGGGACGGGTGGGAGGCTCGGGCTCTACGAGCAGTACTTC

d_call: NA
v_call: TRBV6-6
clone_size: NA
j_call: TRBJ1-2
cdr3_aa: CASSYRGEDRGYTF
cdr3_nt: TGTGCCAGCAGTTACCGGGGCGAAGATCGTGGCTACACCTTC

d_call: NA
v_call: TRBV7-2
clone_size: many
j_call: TRBJ2-7
cdr3_aa: CASSQRTGTYEQYF
cdr3_nt: TGTGCCAGCAGCCAAAGGACCGGGACCTACGAGCAGTACTTC

d_call: NA
v_call: TRBV7-9
clone_size: many
j_call: TRBJ1-2
cdr3_aa: CASSLEGAINYGYTF
cdr3_nt: TGTGCCAGCAGCTTAGAAGGTGCGATTAACTATGGCTACACCTTC

d_call: TRBD1
v_call: TRBV7-2
clone_size: few
j_call: TRBJ2-7
cdr3_aa: CASSLAWGTGSSEQYF
cdr3_nt: TGTGCCAGCAGCTTAGCTTGGGGGACAGGGTCAAGCGAGCAGTACTTC

d_call: NA
v_call: TRBV5-1
clone_size: many
j_call: TRBJ2-7
cdr3_aa: CASSLNSNYEQYF
cdr3_nt: TGCGCCAGCAGCTTGAACAGTAACTACGAGCAGTACTTC

d_call: TRBD2
v_call: TRBV12-5
clone_size: many
j_call: TRBJ2-1
cdr3_aa: CASGLDRTSGMPTEQFF
cdr3_nt: TGTGCTAGTGGTTTGGATAGGACTAGCGGGATGCCCACTGAGCAGTTCTTC

d_call: NA
v_call: TRBV10-3
clone_size: few
j_call: TRBJ2-5
cdr3_aa: CAISGRDGTQYF
cdr3_nt: TGTGCCATCAGTGGCAGGGACGGGACCCAGTACTTC

d_call: NA
v_call: TRBV4-1
clone_size: few
j_call: TRBJ1-4
cdr3_aa: CASSHVRQITNEKLFF
cdr3_nt: TGCGCCAGCAGCCACGTTAGACAGATTACTAATGAAAAACTGTTTTTT

d_call: TRBD2
v_call: TRBV30
clone_size: many
j_call: TRBJ2-5
cdr3_aa: CAWSKGTSGSGEYF
cdr3_nt: TGTGCCTGGAGTAAGGGGACTAGCGGGAGTGGTGAATACTTC

d_call: NA
v_call: TRBV12-3/TRBV12-4
clone_size: many
j_call: TRBJ2-7
cdr3_aa: CASSSSGDEQYF
cdr3_nt: TGTGCCAGCAGTTCCTCAGGAGACGAGCAGTACTTC

d_call: NA
v_call: TRBV7-2
clone_size: NA
j_call: TRBJ2-3
cdr3_aa: CASSPAWGTDTQYF
cdr3_nt: TGTGCCAGCAGCCCGGCCTGGGGCACAGATACGCAGTATTTT

d_call: TRBD1
v_call: TRBV27
clone_size: many
j_call: TRBJ1-2
cdr3_aa: CASSSHTTGGASGYTF
cdr3_nt: TGTGCCAGCAGTTCACACACAACAGGGGGCGCGAGTGGCTACACCTTC

d_call: NA
v_call: TRBV11-3
clone_size: many
j_call: TRBJ1-4
cdr3_aa: CASSRGGSTNEKLFF
cdr3_nt: TGTGCCAGCAGCCGCGGAGGCTCAACTAATGAAAAACTGTTTTTT

d_call: TRBD2
v_call: TRBV2
clone_size: NA
j_call: TRBJ2-5
cdr3_aa: CASRGLAGGRPTQETQYF
cdr3_nt: TGTGCCAGCAGGGGACTAGCGGGAGGGAGGCCGACACAAGAGACCCAGTACTTC

d_call: NA
v_call: TRBV7-7
clone_size: few
j_call: TRBJ1-3
cdr3_aa: CASSRLPPGLGNTIYF
cdr3_nt: TGTGCTAGCAGCCGCCTTCCCCCGGGACTTGGAAACACCATATATTTT

d_call: NA
v_call: TRBV7-9
clone_size: NA
j_call: TRBJ2-3
cdr3_aa: CASSQLEGPGTDTQYF
cdr3_nt: TGTGCCAGCAGCCAACTCGAGGGGCCAGGGACAGATACGCAGTATTTT

d_call: NA
v_call: TRBV20-1
clone_size: many
j_call: TRBJ2-1
cdr3_aa: CSAPGTYNEQFF
cdr3_nt: TGCTCCGCGCCGGGGACCTACAATGAGCAGTTCTTC

d_call: TRBD2
v_call: TRBV5-1
clone_size: NA
j_call: TRBJ2-1
cdr3_aa: CASSSSGTSGIEQFF
cdr3_nt: TGCGCCAGCAGCTCATCCGGGACTAGCGGGATTGAGCAGTTCTTC

d_call: TRBD1
v_call: TRBV30
clone_size: many
j_call: TRBJ2-7
cdr3_aa: CAWSNGQGYEQYF
cdr3_nt: TGTGCCTGGAGTAACGGACAGGGGTACGAGCAGTACTTC

d_call: NA
v_call: TRBV27
clone_size: many
j_call: TRBJ2-7
cdr3_aa: CASSPTGRSSYEQYF
cdr3_nt: TGTGCCAGCAGTCCTACAGGGAGGTCCTCCTACGAGCAGTACTTC